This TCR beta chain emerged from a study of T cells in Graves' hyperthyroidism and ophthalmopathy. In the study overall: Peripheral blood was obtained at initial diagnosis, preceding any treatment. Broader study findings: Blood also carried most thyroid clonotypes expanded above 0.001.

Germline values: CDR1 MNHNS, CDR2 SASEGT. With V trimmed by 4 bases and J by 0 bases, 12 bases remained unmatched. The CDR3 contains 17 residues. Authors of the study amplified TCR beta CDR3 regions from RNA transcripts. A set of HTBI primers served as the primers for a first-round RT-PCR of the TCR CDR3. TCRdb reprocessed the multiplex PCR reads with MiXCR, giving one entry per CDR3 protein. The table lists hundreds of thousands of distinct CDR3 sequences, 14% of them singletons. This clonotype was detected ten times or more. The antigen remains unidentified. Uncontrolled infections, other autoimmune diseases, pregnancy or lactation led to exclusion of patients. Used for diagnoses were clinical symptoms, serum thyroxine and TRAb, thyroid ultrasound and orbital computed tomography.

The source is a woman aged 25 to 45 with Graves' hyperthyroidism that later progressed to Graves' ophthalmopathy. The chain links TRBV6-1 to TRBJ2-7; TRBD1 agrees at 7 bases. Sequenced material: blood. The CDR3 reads CASSGLMGQTSSYEQYF. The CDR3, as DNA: TGTGCCAGCAGTGGACTGATGGGACAGACGAGCTCCTACGAGCAGTACTTC.